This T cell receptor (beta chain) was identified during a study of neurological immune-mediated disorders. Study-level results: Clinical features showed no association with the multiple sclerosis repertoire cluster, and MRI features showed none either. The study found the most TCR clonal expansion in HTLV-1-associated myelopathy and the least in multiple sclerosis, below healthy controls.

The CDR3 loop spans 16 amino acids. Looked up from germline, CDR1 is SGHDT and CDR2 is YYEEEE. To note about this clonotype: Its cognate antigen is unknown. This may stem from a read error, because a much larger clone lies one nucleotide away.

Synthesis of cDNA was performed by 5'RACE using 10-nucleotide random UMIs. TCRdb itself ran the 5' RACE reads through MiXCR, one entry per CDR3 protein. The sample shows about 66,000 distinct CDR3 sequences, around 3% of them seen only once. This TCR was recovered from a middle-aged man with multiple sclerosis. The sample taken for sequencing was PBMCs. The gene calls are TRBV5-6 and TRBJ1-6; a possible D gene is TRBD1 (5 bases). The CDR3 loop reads CAIAAICRGDNSPPHF. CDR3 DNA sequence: TGTGCCATTGCCGCCATTTGTCGGGGCGATAATTCACCCCCCCACTTT.